A selection of T cell receptor beta chains follows, all from one sample in a study of identical twins. From the 5' RACE reads, TCRdb called clonotypes with MiXCR, one entry per CDR3 protein. Altogether 450,000 or so distinct CDR3 sequences are present, 14% being singletons, with the ten largest covering about 0.52%. The same data also contributed to another study, on yellow fever vaccine responses in identical twins.

Sequenced input: CD4+ T cells sorted from blood. The receptors here all came from a woman younger than 30 in good health. The CDR3 runs from the conserved cysteine through the conserved F or W. A D gene is named only where the DNA matches it firmly. Clone size is shown for a subset of rows, as once, few, many or a class of expanded clone.

v_call,j_call,d_call,clone_size,cdr3_aa,cdr3_nt
TRBV11-2,TRBJ2-3,.,.,CASSQDRGADTQYF,TGTGCCAGCAGTCAGGACCGGGGCGCAGATACGCAGTATTTT
TRBV6-2/TRBV6-3,TRBJ2-5,TRBD2,.,CASRLAGLQETQYF,TGTGCCAGCAGGCTAGCGGGACTACAAGAGACCCAGTACTTC
TRBV20-1,TRBJ2-1,TRBD2,.,CSAMPRRLAINEQFF,TGCAGTGCCATGCCGCGTAGACTAGCGATCAATGAGCAGTTCTTC
TRBV20-1,TRBJ2-7,TRBD1,many,CSASRTGGYEQYF,TGCAGTGCCTCCCGGACAGGGGGCTACGAGCAGTACTTC
TRBV6-1,TRBJ1-1,.,few,CASRRTATEAFF,TGTGCCAGCAGGCGAACAGCGACTGAAGCTTTCTTT
TRBV5-1,TRBJ2-1,TRBD1,few,CATGTGNNEQFF,TGCGCCACCGGGACAGGGAACAATGAGCAGTTCTTC
TRBV11-2,TRBJ2-3,.,.,CASSFRRSTDTQYF,TGTGCCAGCAGCTTCCGGAGGAGTACAGATACGCAGTATTTT
TRBV5-6,TRBJ2-7,TRBD2,.,CASSLTGLAGGSYEQYF,TGTGCCAGCAGCTTGACGGGACTAGCGGGAGGGTCCTACGAGCAGTACTTC
TRBV15,TRBJ2-7,.,few,CATSREGWGEQYF,TGTGCCACCAGCAGAGAGGGGTGGGGCGAGCAGTACTTC
TRBV4-2,TRBJ2-7,.,many,CASSQDNNGRVLGEQYF,TGTGCCAGCAGCCAAGATAATAACGGCAGGGTATTGGGCGAGCAGTACTTC
TRBV27,TRBJ1-2,TRBD1,.,CASSRDRGRETKGYTF,TGTGCCAGCAGTAGGGACAGGGGGCGCGAGACAAAGGGCTACACCTTC